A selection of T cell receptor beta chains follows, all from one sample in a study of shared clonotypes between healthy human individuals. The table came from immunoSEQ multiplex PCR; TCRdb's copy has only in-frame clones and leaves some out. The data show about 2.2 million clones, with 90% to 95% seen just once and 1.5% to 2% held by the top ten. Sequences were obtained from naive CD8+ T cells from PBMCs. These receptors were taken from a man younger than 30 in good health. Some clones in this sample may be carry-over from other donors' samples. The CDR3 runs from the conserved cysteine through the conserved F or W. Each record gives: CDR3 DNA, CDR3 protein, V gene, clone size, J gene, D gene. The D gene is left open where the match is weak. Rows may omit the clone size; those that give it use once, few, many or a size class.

CDR3nt: TGTGCCATAGCCGGGACAGGCAATCATGAGCAGTTCTTC
CDR3aa: CAIAGTGNHEQFF
v_gene: TRBV10-3
abundance: .
j_gene: TRBJ2-1
d_gene: TRBD1

CDR3nt: TGTGCCAGCAGTCCGGTGAACACTGAAGCTTTCTTT
CDR3aa: CASSPVNTEAFF
v_gene: TRBV2
abundance: .
j_gene: TRBJ1-1
d_gene: .

CDR3nt: TGTGCCACTGGCTGGGAGGGCGGCTACACCTTC
CDR3aa: CATGWEGGYTF
v_gene: TRBV28
abundance: .
j_gene: TRBJ1-2
d_gene: .

CDR3nt: TGTGCCAGTAGTATTCTGCTAGCTGATACAGATACGCAGTATTTT
CDR3aa: CASSILLADTDTQYF
v_gene: TRBV19
abundance: .
j_gene: TRBJ2-3
d_gene: .

CDR3nt: TGTGCAGCAGTATTTCTAGCGGGCGAGCAGTACTTC
CDR3aa: CAAVFLAGEQYF
v_gene: TRBV27
abundance: .
j_gene: TRBJ2-7
d_gene: TRBD2

CDR3nt: TGTGCCAGTAGTAAAACAGGTTACTACGAGCAGTACTTC
CDR3aa: CASSKTGYYEQYF
v_gene: TRBV19
abundance: .
j_gene: TRBJ2-7
d_gene: .

CDR3nt: TGTGCCAGCAGCTCGGCGGAGGGCCCCTCCCACGAGCAGTACTTC
CDR3aa: CASSSAEGPSHEQYF
v_gene: TRBV7-9
abundance: .
j_gene: TRBJ2-7
d_gene: .

CDR3nt: TGTGCCAGCAGTGATTGGGCAATCAATCAGCCCCAGCATTTT
CDR3aa: CASSDWAINQPQHF
v_gene: TRBV28
abundance: .
j_gene: TRBJ1-5
d_gene: .

CDR3nt: TGTGCCAGCGGATACGGGGGCTACGAGCAGTACTTC
CDR3aa: CASGYGGYEQYF
v_gene: TRBV6-5
abundance: once
j_gene: TRBJ2-7
d_gene: .

CDR3nt: TGTGCCAGCAGTTCCAACACTGAAGCTTTCTTT
CDR3aa: CASSSNTEAFF
v_gene: TRBV27
abundance: once
j_gene: TRBJ1-1
d_gene: .

CDR3nt: TGTGCCAGCAGCGTGATCGGGGCAGATACGCAGTATTTT
CDR3aa: CASSVIGADTQYF
v_gene: TRBV9
abundance: .
j_gene: TRBJ2-3
d_gene: .

CDR3nt: TGTGCCAGCAGCTTATGGGGGTTTGGCGCAGATACGCAGTATTTT
CDR3aa: CASSLWGFGADTQYF
v_gene: TRBV7-2
abundance: .
j_gene: TRBJ2-3
d_gene: .

CDR3nt: TGCGCCAGCGGGGGACAGGCCGACGGAGCGGGCTACACCTTC
CDR3aa: CASGGQADGAGYTF
v_gene: TRBV23-1
abundance: .
j_gene: TRBJ1-2
d_gene: TRBD1

CDR3nt: TGTGCCAGTAGTATGGGGACTAGCGTCTACGAGCAGTACTTC
CDR3aa: CASSMGTSVYEQYF
v_gene: TRBV19
abundance: once
j_gene: TRBJ2-7
d_gene: TRBD2

CDR3nt: TGTGCCAGCAGTTATAGTACCAAACGTGACTTATATGGCTACACCTTC
CDR3aa: CASSYSTKRDLYGYTF
v_gene: TRBV28
abundance: .
j_gene: TRBJ1-2
d_gene: .

CDR3nt: TGCGCCAGCAGTGAGTCGATGGTGGGGATCAGTTACTATGGCTACACCTTC
CDR3aa: CASSESMVGISYYGYTF
v_gene: TRBV10-2
abundance: .
j_gene: TRBJ1-2
d_gene: .

CDR3nt: TGTGCCACCAGCCTGGGGGGGGCACCCCTCTACGAGCAGTACTTC
CDR3aa: CATSLGGAPLYEQYF
v_gene: TRBV15
abundance: .
j_gene: TRBJ2-7
d_gene: .

CDR3nt: TGTGCCTGGAGTGACCGGGACAGTAGCAATCAGCCCCAGCATTTT
CDR3aa: CAWSDRDSSNQPQHF
v_gene: TRBV30
abundance: once
j_gene: TRBJ1-5
d_gene: TRBD1

CDR3nt: TGTGCCAGCAGTTTGAAGGGGATGAACACTGAAGCTTTCTTT
CDR3aa: CASSLKGMNTEAFF
v_gene: TRBV28
abundance: .
j_gene: TRBJ1-1
d_gene: .

CDR3nt: TGTGCCAGCAGCTCCTCATTGGTGGGAGAAACCTACGAGCAGTACTTC
CDR3aa: CASSSSLVGETYEQYF
v_gene: TRBV7-9
abundance: .
j_gene: TRBJ2-7
d_gene: .

CDR3nt: TGTGCCAGCAGCCCAGGGTTGAACGAGCAGTACTTC
CDR3aa: CASSPGLNEQYF
v_gene: TRBV7-9
abundance: .
j_gene: TRBJ2-7
d_gene: .

CDR3nt: TGTGCCAGCGCCACCGGACAGGTAACCTACAATGAGCAGTTCTTC
CDR3aa: CASATGQVTYNEQFF
v_gene: TRBV27
abundance: .
j_gene: TRBJ2-1
d_gene: TRBD1

CDR3nt: TGCGCCAGCAGCCAAAGCGGGAACACAGATACGCAGTATTTT
CDR3aa: CASSQSGNTDTQYF
v_gene: TRBV4-3
abundance: .
j_gene: TRBJ2-3
d_gene: TRBD2

CDR3nt: TGTGCCAGCAGTTCCGACGGGAGACCCTACGAGCAGTACTTC
CDR3aa: CASSSDGRPYEQYF
v_gene: TRBV27
abundance: .
j_gene: TRBJ2-7
d_gene: .

CDR3nt: TGTGCCAGCAGTGTTTTGACAGGGAGCTCCTACGAGCAGTACTTC
CDR3aa: CASSVLTGSSYEQYF
v_gene: TRBV6-1
abundance: .
j_gene: TRBJ2-7
d_gene: TRBD1

CDR3nt: TGTGCCAGCAGCTACCTAGCGGGAGGGGGGAGCACAGATACGCAGTATTTT
CDR3aa: CASSYLAGGGSTDTQYF
v_gene: TRBV5-4
abundance: .
j_gene: TRBJ2-3
d_gene: TRBD2

CDR3nt: TGTGCCAGCTGGACTAGCAGGGCCGACAATGAGCAGTTCTTC
CDR3aa: CASWTSRADNEQFF
v_gene: TRBV25-1
abundance: .
j_gene: TRBJ2-1
d_gene: TRBD2

CDR3nt: TGTGCCAGCAGTTTAGACTACGCGAACACCGGGGAGCTGTTTTTT
CDR3aa: CASSLDYANTGELFF
v_gene: TRBV28
abundance: once
j_gene: TRBJ2-2
d_gene: .

CDR3nt: TGTGCCAGCAGTTTTCGACAGTTGAAGGGGACCGGGGAGCTGTTTTTT
CDR3aa: CASSFRQLKGTGELFF
v_gene: TRBV27
abundance: .
j_gene: TRBJ2-2
d_gene: .

CDR3nt: TGTGCCAGCAGCTTAGCGGAGCGACTAGCGGGGGACTACAATGAGCAGTTCTTC
CDR3aa: CASSLAERLAGDYNEQFF
v_gene: TRBV7-9
abundance: .
j_gene: TRBJ2-1
d_gene: TRBD2

CDR3nt: TGTGCCAGCAGTGAAGCGTGGGGTATCCCCTACGAGCAGTACTTC
CDR3aa: CASSEAWGIPYEQYF
v_gene: TRBV6-1
abundance: .
j_gene: TRBJ2-7
d_gene: .

CDR3nt: TGTGCCAGCAGCTTATACAGGGGGGACGCCGGGGAGCTGTTTTTT
CDR3aa: CASSLYRGDAGELFF
v_gene: TRBV11-3
abundance: .
j_gene: TRBJ2-2
d_gene: TRBD1

CDR3nt: TGCGCCAGCAGCCAACTTTTGGTAGGGATCGCTGAAGCTTTCTTT
CDR3aa: CASSQLLVGIAEAFF
v_gene: TRBV4-3
abundance: .
j_gene: TRBJ1-1
d_gene: .

CDR3nt: TGTGCCAGCAGGGGCAGAACGGGGGTCGAGTATTCACCCCTCCACTTT
CDR3aa: CASRGRTGVEYSPLHF
v_gene: TRBV6-6
abundance: .
j_gene: TRBJ1-6
d_gene: .

CDR3nt: TGTGCCAGCAGCCTCTCGCGGCAGCAGTACTTC
CDR3aa: CASSLSRQQYF
v_gene: TRBV14
abundance: once
j_gene: TRBJ2-7
d_gene: .

CDR3nt: TGTGCCAGCAGCCCGGAGGGATACGAGCAGTACTTC
CDR3aa: CASSPEGYEQYF
v_gene: TRBV28
abundance: .
j_gene: TRBJ2-7
d_gene: .

CDR3nt: TGTGCCAGCAGTTTAAAGGGGGCGGGTGAGCAGTACTTC
CDR3aa: CASSLKGAGEQYF
v_gene: TRBV28
abundance: .
j_gene: TRBJ2-7
d_gene: TRBD1

CDR3nt: TGCAGCGTTCCGGCAAGCGGGAGTTCCAACGAGCAGTACTTC
CDR3aa: CSVPASGSSNEQYF
v_gene: TRBV29-1
abundance: .
j_gene: TRBJ2-7
d_gene: TRBD2

CDR3nt: TGCAGCGTTGGGAGCGGGAGGGCCGCAGATACGCAGTATTTT
CDR3aa: CSVGSGRAADTQYF
v_gene: TRBV29-1
abundance: .
j_gene: TRBJ2-3
d_gene: TRBD2

CDR3nt: TGTGCCAGCAGTTTATTGGTTGGAGATACGCAGTATTTT
CDR3aa: CASSLLVGDTQYF
v_gene: TRBV28
abundance: .
j_gene: TRBJ2-3
d_gene: .